One and the same sample provided the 7 T cell receptor beta chains below, sequenced in a study of T cells in localized non-small cell lung cancer. Libraries were prepared by immunoSEQ multiplex PCR; TCRdb keeps only in-frame clonotypes and omits some of them. Altogether 75,000 to 85,000 clones are present, 80% being singletons, with the ten largest covering 9.5%. Material: peripheral blood, obtained before any cancer treatment. The receptors originated from a female donor older than 55 with stage I lung adenocarcinoma.

A word on this clone: One end of the junction is discordant with germline, which a read error may explain. The rearrangement links TRBV5-1 to TRBJ2-7; TRBD1 agrees at 7 bases. CDR3 length equals 13 residues. CDR1 and CDR2 (germline): SGHRS, YFSETQ. The CDR3 loop reads CASSLGDSYGQYF. CDR3 nucleotides: TGCGCCAGCAGCTTAGGGGACAGCTACGGGCAGTACTTC.

The V call is TRBV9, the J call TRBJ2-1; D tentatively fits TRBD1 or TRBD2 (5 bases each). V lost 0 bases and J 0 bases, leaving 16 bases between the germline ends. The CDR3 runs to 18 residues. CDR1 and CDR2 (germline): SGDLS, YYNGEE. The CDR3 reads CASSVEGTLISSYNEQFF. The CDR3 nucleotides read TGTGCCAGCAGCGTAGAGGGGACCCTTATTAGCTCCTACAATGAGCAGTTCTTC.

V usage is TRBV13 and J usage is TRBJ2-3; 7 positions match TRBD1. The germline gives CDR1 PRHDT, CDR2 FYEKMQ (reference sequence). CDR3 length: 15 residues. V lost 6 bases to trimming and J lost 3 bases; unmatched junction nucleotides: 9. The CDR3 loop is CASSYGQVGTDTQYF. The CDR3, as DNA: TGTGCCAGCAGTTATGGACAGGTGGGGACAGATACGCAGTATTTT.

The CDR3 region has the DNA TGTGCCAGCTCACCAAAAGGGAACACTGAAGCTTTCTTT. Protein: CASSPKGNTEAFF. The chain employs TRBV18 and TRBJ1-1; D is unclear. This CDR3 region has 13 residues. Trimming cost V 2 bases and J 1 base, with 5 bases left between them. CDR1 is KGHSH, CDR2 LQKENI, per germline.

The chain uses TRBV19 and TRBJ1-4; tentatively, D is TRBD1 (5 bases). The germline V gene has CDR1 LNHDA and CDR2 SQIVND (reference sequence). The V gene lost 3 bases and the J gene lost 3 bases, with 14 bases spanning the gap. The CDR3 spans 16 residues. The CDR3: CASSIGQGWANEKLFF. CDR3 DNA sequence: TGTGCCAGTAGTATCGGGCAGGGTTGGGCTAATGAAAAACTGTTTTTT.

J is TRBJ2-3 and V is TRBV4-1, with 10 positions matching TRBD1. Germline CDR1 MGHRA, CDR2 YSYEKL. V lost 2 bases to trimming and J lost 2 bases; unmatched junction nucleotides: 4. The CDR3 runs 16 residues. CDR3 in amino acids: CASSQPGQGFTDTQYF. CDR3 nucleotides: TGCGCCAGCAGCCAACCGGGACAGGGGTTCACAGATACGCAGTATTTT.

This rearrangement joins TRBV9 to TRBJ1-5, with D possibly matching TRBD1 (6 bases). Per germline, CDR1 SGDLS and CDR2 YYNGEE. CDR3 length: 15 residues. The V gene lost 1 base and the J gene lost 2 bases, with 10 bases spanning the gap. The CDR3 is CASSVSGAGNQPQHF. Here the CDR3 DNA reads TGTGCCAGCAGCGTATCGGGGGCTGGCAATCAGCCCCAGCATTTT.